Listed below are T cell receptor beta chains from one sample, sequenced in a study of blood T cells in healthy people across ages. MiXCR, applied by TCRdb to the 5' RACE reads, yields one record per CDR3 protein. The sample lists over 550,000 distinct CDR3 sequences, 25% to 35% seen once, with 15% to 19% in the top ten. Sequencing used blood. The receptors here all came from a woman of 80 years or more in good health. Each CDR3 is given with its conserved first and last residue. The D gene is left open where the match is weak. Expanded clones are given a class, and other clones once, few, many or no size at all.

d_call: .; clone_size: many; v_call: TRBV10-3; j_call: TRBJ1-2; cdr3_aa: CAISEIDGIEGVRGYTF; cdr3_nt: TGTGCCATCAGTGAGATTGACGGGATAGAAGGAGTAAGAGGCTACACCTTC
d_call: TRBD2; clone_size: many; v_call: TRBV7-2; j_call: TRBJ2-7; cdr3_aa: CASSPPGLGNEQYF; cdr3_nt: TGTGCCAGCAGCCCGCCGGGACTAGGAAACGAGCAGTACTTC
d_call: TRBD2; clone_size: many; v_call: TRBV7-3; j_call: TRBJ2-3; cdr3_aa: CASSLNGGTLWGDTQYF; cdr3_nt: TGTGCCAGCAGCTTAAACGGGGGGACTCTATGGGGAGATACGCAGTATTTT
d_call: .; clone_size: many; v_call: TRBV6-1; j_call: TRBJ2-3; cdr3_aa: CASSPLRDTQYF; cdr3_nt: TGTGCCAGCAGTCCTCTCAGAGATACGCAGTATTTT
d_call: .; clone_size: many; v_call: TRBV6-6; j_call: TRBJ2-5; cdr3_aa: CASTTPQETQYF; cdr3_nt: TGTGCCAGCACTACCCCCCAGGAGACCCAGTACTTC
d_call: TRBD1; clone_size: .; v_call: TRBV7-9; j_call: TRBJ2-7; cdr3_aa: CASSPDGTGSYEQYF; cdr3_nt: TGTGCCAGCAGCCCCGATGGGACAGGCTCCTACGAGCAGTACTTC
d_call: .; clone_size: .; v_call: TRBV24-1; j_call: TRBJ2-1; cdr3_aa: CATNSESEQFF; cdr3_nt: TGTGCCACTAATAGCGAGAGTGAGCAGTTCTTC
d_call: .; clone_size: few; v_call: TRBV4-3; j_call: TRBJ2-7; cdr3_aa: CASSQEAGYHNEQYF; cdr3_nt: TGCGCCAGCAGCCAAGAAGCCGGGTACCACAATGAGCAGTACTTC
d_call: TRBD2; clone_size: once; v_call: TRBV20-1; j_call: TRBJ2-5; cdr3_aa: CSAPRVAGQETQYF; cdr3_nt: TGCAGTGCCCCCCGGGTAGCGGGACAAGAGACCCAGTACTTC
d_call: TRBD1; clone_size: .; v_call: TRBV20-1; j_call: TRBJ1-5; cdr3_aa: CSVNSGQGVQPQHF; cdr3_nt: TGCAGTGTTAACTCGGGACAGGGTGTTCAGCCCCAGCATTTT
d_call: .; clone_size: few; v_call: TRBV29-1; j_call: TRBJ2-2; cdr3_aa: CSVGRDPAGELFF; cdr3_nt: TGCAGCGTTGGCCGGGACCCAGCCGGGGAGCTGTTTTTT